This passage covers 14 T cell receptor beta chains from one sample sequenced in a study of shared clonotypes between healthy human individuals. The naive CD8 population came from CD45RO-negative cells selected for CCR7, without terminally differentiated effector memory CD45RA+ cells. This table comes from immunoSEQ multiplex PCR, and its TCRdb copy is limited to in-frame clones, with some not included. The repertoire holds about 2.2 million clones, 93% seen once, with around 1.8% in the top ten. Sequenced input: naive CD8+ T cells from PBMCs. The receptors come from a man aged 18 to 35 in good health. Some clones in this sample may be carry-over from other donors' samples.

This clone was observed a single time. This chain uses TRBV2 with TRBJ2-3; 8 bases agree with TRBD2. The CDR3 runs to 16 residues. After removal of 6 bases from V and 7 bases from J, the junction contained 15 bases not matched to a gene. Germline V CDR1 and CDR2: SNHLY, FYNNEI. CDR3 nucleotide sequence: TGTGCCAGCAGGAACCCATTTCCGGGAGGGGTGAATACGCAGTATTTT. As protein: CASRNPFPGGVNTQYF. Full variable domain (outside the CDR3, taken from reference TRBV2 and TRBJ2-3): EPEVTQTPSHQVTQMGQEVILRCVPISNHLYFYWYRQILGQKVEFLVSFYNNEISEKSEIFDDQFSVERPDGSNFTLKIRSTKLEDSAMYFCASRNPFPGGVNTQYFGPGTRLTVL.

The V and J genes are TRBV7-8 and TRBJ2-5; D not certain. The germline CDR1 and CDR2 sequences are SGHVS and FQNEAQ. The V end was cut by 5 bases, the J end by 2 bases, with 12 bases between. The CDR3 has 14 residues. The CDR3 is CASSEYLEQETQYF. The CDR3 DNA follows: TGTGCCAGCAGCGAATACCTAGAACAAGAGACCCAGTACTTC.

This clone was observed a single time. This sequence joins TRBV5-4 and TRBJ2-2; tentative D call: TRBD1 (5 bases). The CDR3 contains 16 residues. Germline CDR1 SGHNT, CDR2 YYREEE (reference sequence). Trimming shortened V by 0 bases and J by 3 bases, and 12 bases separated the two germline ends. The CDR3 coding sequence is TGTGCCAGCAGCTTGGGTACAGGCTCTCACACCGGGGAGCTGTTTTTT. Residues: CASSLGTGSHTGELFF.

With regard to this clone: The same CDR3 can be traced to other DNA sequences in this sample. The chain has TRBV19 and TRBJ2-7; 9 positions agree with TRBD2. The CDR3 consists of 13 residues. V was clipped by 3 bases and J by 4 bases; unmatched bases: 1. The V gene's germline CDR1 is LNHDA and CDR2 SQIVND (reference sequence). CDR3 DNA: TGTGCCAGTAGTATGGGACTAGCTTACGAGCAGTACTTC. Its protein is CASSMGLAYEQYF.

This rearrangement joins TRBV27 to TRBJ2-7; 8 nucleotides match TRBD2. The CDR3 is 14 amino acids. The V gene end was trimmed by 5 bases and the J gene end by 7 bases; junction bases not matched to a gene: 10. The germline gives CDR1 MNHEY, CDR2 SMNVEV (reference sequence). CDR3 coding DNA: TGTGCCAGCAGTCCAGGGCCGCGGGAGGCTGAGCAGTACTTC. Amino acid sequence: CASSPGPREAEQYF.

The V and J genes are TRBV15 and TRBJ2-7, with 8 bases fitting TRBD2. CDR3 length: 15 amino acids. Losses at the gene ends were 1 base for V and 2 bases for J; bases not matched to a gene: 4. The germline CDR1 and CDR2 sequences are LNHNV and YYDKDF (reference sequence). The CDR3 reads CATSRVSGRAYEQYF. The CDR3 DNA is TGTGCCACCAGCAGAGTCTCCGGGAGGGCCTACGAGCAGTACTTC.

The V call is TRBV7-9, the J call TRBJ2-3; D may be TRBD1 (6 bases). V was cut by 5 bases and J by 0 bases, with 12 bases left in between. The CDR3 loop spans 15 amino acids. Germline CDR1 SEHNR, CDR2 FQNEAQ (reference sequence). Here the CDR3 DNA reads TGTGCCAGCAGCACCGGGACAATAAGCACAGATACGCAGTATTTT. Its protein is CASSTGTISTDTQYF.

The chain recombines TRBV2 with TRBJ1-1; D might be TRBD1 (5 bases). This CDR3 has 15 residues. With 2 bases removed from V and 0 bases from J, the gap between germline ends came to 10 bases. Germline V gene sequence: CDR1 SNHLY, CDR2 FYNNEI. The CDR3 nucleotides read TGTGCCAGCAGTGAAAGCGACAGAATGAACACTGAAGCTTTCTTT. It yields the protein CASSESDRMNTEAFF.

The chain joins TRBV19 to TRBJ2-7; TRBD2 agrees at 11 bases. The CDR3 contains 15 residues. CDR1 is LNHDA, CDR2 SQIVND, per germline (reference sequence). The V and J ends lost 3 bases and 4 bases, in that order; junction bases with no gene match: 5. The CDR3 DNA follows: TGTGCCAGTAGTATCCAGACTAGCGGGATTTACGAGCAGTACTTC. Residues: CASSIQTSGIYEQYF.

A remark on this clone: At the DNA level, this CDR3 is encoded by other sequences in the same sample as well. The CDR3 DNA reads TGTGCCAGCAGTCCTCATAGCAATCAGCCCCAGCATTTT. This encodes CASSPHSNQPQHF. This chain connects TRBV27 to TRBJ1-5, with D unresolved. Per the germline V gene, CDR1 is MNHEY and CDR2 is SMNVEV (reference sequence). The V end was cut by 5 bases, the J end by 0 bases, with 5 bases between. This CDR3 spans 13 amino acids.

The genes are TRBV4-1 and TRBJ2-7; the D gene is possibly TRBD2 (5 bases). Between the trimmed V and J ends, which lost 4 bases and 5 bases, there was a span of 27 bases. The CDR3 is 18 residues long. CDR1 is MGHRA and CDR2 is YSYEKL in the germline V gene. CDR3 amino acids: CASSPNLIFDYPSDEQYF. Here the CDR3 DNA reads TGCGCCAGCAGCCCTAACCTTATTTTTGACTACCCCTCGGACGAGCAGTACTTC.

V is TRBV21-1 and J is TRBJ2-2; the table assigns TRBD2, which was not confirmed against the DNA. TRBV21-1 is given as a pseudogene. The CDR3 covers 16 residues. The CDR3 sequence: CASKGLAGTNTGELFF. CDR3 DNA: TGTGCCAGTAAGGGACTAGCGGGAACGAACACCGGGGAGCTGTTTTTT.

The CDR3 sequence: CASSYSSGRLRSEQFF. The CDR3 coding sequence is TGTGCCAGCAGTTACTCTAGCGGGAGACTTAGATCTGAGCAGTTCTTC. The chain uses TRBV6-5 and TRBJ2-1; the match to TRBD2 covers 9 bases. V lost 0 bases and J lost 9; bases outside the gene matches: 9. The CDR3 contains 16 residues. Germline V CDR1 and CDR2: MNHEY, SVGAGI.

The chain combines TRBV6-5 with TRBJ2-7; maybe TRBD2 (6 bases). The length of the CDR3 is 14 residues. Germline lookup yields CDR1 MNHEY and CDR2 SVGAGI. The V end was cut by 6 bases, the J end by 5 bases, with 17 bases between. CDR3 in DNA: TGTGCCAGCAGCGATTCAGGGTGGAGGGACGAGCAGTACTTC. Protein: CASSDSGWRDEQYF.